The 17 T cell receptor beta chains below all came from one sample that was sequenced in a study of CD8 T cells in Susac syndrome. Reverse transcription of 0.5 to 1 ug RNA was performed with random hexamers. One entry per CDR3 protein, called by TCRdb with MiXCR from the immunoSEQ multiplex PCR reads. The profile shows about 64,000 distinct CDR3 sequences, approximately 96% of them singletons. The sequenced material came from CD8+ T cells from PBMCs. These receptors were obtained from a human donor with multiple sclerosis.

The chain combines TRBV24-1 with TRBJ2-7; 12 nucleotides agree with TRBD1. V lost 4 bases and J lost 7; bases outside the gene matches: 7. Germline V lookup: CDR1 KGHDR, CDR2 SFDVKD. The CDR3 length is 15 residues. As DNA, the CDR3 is TGTGCCACCAGTGACCAGGGACAGGGGGCAGGTGAGCAGTACTTC. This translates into CATSDQGQGAGEQYF.

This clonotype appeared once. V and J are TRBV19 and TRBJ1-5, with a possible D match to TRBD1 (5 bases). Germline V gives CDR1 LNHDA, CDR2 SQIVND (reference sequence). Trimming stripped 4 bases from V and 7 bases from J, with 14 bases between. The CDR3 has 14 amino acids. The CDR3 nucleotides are TGTGCCAGTAGTACCCTCCAGGGAGGACAGCCCCAGCATTTT. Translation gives CASSTLQGGQPQHF.

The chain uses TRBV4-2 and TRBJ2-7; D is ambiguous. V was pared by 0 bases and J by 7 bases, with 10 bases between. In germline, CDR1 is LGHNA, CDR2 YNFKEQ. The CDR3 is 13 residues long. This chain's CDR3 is CASSQERLWEQYF. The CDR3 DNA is TGTGCCAGCAGCCAAGAGAGATTGTGGGAGCAGTACTTC.

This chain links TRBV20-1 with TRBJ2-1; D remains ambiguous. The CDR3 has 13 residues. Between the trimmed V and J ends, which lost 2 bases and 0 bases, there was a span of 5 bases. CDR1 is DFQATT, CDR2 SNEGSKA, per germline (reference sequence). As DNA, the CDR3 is TGCAGTGCTAGACCTAGCTCCTACAATGAGCAGTTCTTC. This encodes CSARPSSYNEQFF.

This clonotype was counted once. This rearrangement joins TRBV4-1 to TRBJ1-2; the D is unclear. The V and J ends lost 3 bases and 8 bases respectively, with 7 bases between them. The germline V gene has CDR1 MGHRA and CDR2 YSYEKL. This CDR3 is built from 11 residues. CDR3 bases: TGCGCCAGCAGCCAGGCCGGAGGCTACACCTTC. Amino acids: CASSQAGGYTF.

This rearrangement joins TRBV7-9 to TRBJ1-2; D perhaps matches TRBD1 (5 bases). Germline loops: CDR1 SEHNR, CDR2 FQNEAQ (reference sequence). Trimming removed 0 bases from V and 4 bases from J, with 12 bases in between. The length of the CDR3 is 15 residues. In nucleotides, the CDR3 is TGTGCCAGCAGCTTAGCGGGGACCGAAGTCTATGGCTACACCTTC. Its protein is CASSLAGTEVYGYTF.

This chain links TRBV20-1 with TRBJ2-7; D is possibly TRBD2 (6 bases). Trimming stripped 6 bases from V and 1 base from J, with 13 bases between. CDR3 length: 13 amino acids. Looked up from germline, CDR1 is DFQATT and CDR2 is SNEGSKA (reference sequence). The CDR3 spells CSAPTSQSYEQYF. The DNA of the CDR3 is TGCAGTGCCCCGACTAGTCAGTCCTACGAGCAGTACTTC.

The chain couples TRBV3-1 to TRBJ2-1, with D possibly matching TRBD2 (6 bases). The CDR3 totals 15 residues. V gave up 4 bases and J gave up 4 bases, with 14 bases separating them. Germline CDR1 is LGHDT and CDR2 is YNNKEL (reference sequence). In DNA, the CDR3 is TGTGCCAGCAGCCTTGGACTACGACTATACAATGAGCAGTTCTTC. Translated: CASSLGLRLYNEQFF.

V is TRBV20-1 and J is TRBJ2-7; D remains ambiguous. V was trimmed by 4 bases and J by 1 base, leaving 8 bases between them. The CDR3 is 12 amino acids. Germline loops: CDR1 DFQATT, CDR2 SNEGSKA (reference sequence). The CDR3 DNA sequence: TGCAGTGCTAACGACGGGTCCTACGAGCAGTACTTC. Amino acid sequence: CSANDGSYEQYF.

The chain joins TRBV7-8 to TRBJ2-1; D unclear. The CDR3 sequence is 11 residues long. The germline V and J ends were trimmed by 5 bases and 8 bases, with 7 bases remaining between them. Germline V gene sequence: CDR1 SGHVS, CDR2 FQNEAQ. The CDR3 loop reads CASSPADEQFF. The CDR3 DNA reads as TGTGCCAGCAGCCCGGCCGATGAGCAGTTCTTC. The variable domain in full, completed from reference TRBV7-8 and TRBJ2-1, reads GAGVSQSPRYKVAKRGQDVALRCDPISGHVSLFWYQQALGQGPEFLTYFQNEAQLDKSGLPSDRFFAERPEGSVSTLKIQRTQQEDSAVYLCASSPADEQFFGPGTRLTVL.

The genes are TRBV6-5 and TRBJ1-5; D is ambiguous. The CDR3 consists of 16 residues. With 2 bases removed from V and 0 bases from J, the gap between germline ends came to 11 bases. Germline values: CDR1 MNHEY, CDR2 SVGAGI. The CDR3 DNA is TGTGCCAGCAGTTACGCGGCAGCGCTTAGCAATCAGCCCCAGCATTTT. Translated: CASSYAAALSNQPQHF.

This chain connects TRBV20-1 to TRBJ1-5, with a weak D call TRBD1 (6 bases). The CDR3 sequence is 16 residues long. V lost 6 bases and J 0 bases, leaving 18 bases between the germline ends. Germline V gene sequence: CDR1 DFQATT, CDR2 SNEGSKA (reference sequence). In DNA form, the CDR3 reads TGCAGTGCCAAACCGGGACACCGATATAGCAATCAGCCCCAGCATTTT. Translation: CSAKPGHRYSNQPQHF.

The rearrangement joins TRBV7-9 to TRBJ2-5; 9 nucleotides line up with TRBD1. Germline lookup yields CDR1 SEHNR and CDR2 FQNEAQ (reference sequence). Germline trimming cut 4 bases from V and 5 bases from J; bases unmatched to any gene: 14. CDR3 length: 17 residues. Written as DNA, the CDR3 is TGTGCCAGCAGCTGGGCGGTCCGGGACAGGGTGCCGGAGACCCAGTACTTC. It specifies CASSWAVRDRVPETQYF. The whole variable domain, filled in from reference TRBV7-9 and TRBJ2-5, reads DTGVSQNPRHKITKRGQNVTFRCDPISEHNRLYWYRQTLGQGPEFLTYFQNEAQLEKSRLLSDRFSAERPKGSFSTLEIQRTEQGDSAMYLCASSWAVRDRVPETQYFGPGTRLLVL.

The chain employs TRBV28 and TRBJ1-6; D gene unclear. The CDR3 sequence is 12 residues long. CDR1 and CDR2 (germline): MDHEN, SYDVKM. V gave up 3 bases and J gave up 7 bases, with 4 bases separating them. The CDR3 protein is CASSLVNSPLHF. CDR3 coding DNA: TGTGCCAGCAGTTTGGTGAATTCACCCCTCCACTTT. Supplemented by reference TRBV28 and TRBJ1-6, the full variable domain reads DVKVTQSSRYLVKRTGEKVFLECVQDMDHENMFWYRQDPGLGLRLIYFSYDVKMKEKGDIPEGYSVSREKKERFSLILESASTNQTSMYLCASSLVNSPLHFGNGTRLTVT.

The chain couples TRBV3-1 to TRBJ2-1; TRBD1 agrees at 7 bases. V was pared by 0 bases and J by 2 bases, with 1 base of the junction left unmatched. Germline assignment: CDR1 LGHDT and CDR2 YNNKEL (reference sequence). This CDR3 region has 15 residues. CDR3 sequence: CASSQDTGAYNEQFF. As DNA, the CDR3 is TGTGCCAGCAGCCAAGATACAGGGGCCTACAATGAGCAGTTCTTC.

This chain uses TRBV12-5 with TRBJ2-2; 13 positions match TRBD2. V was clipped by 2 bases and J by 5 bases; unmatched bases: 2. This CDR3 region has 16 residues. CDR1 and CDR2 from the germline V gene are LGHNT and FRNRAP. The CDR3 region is CASGLTSGGETGELFF. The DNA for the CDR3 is TGTGCTAGTGGTTTGACTAGCGGGGGGGAAACCGGGGAGCTGTTTTTT.

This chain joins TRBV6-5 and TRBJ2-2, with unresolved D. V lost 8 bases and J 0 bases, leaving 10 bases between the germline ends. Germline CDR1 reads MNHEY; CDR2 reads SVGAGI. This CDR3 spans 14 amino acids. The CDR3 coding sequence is TGTGCCAGCTTGGAGACGGCGAACACCGGGGAGCTGTTTTTT. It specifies CASLETANTGELFF.